This TCR beta chain was sequenced during a study of blood T cells in healthy people across ages. Per germline, CDR1 LGHNA and CDR2 YSLEER. The CDR3 covers 16 residues. Trimming removed 0 bases at V and 10 bases at J, with 19 bases between. It was with a sample-barcoded 5' primer and a J-beta primer mix that a second PCR of about 6 to 12 cycles was run. TCRdb independently ran MiXCR on the 5' RACE reads; one entry per CDR3 protein. The sample carries almost 800,000 distinct CDR3 sequences, roughly 60% recorded once. The TCR comes from a man aged 30-40 years in good health. Specimen: blood. The V and J genes are TRBV4-3 and TRBJ2-1, with D maybe TRBD2 (6 bases). The CDR3 here is CASSQDRGGSPYEQFF. The CDR3 DNA follows: TGCGCCAGCAGCCAAGATCGTGGAGGGTCGCCCTACGAGCAGTTCTTC.